These 7 T cell receptor beta chains were all obtained from the same sample, sequenced in a study of blood T cell repertoires in COVID-19. Measured with immunoSEQ multiplex PCR; TCRdb has only the in-frame clones, and not every one. The sample comprises 200,000 to 250,000 clones, around nine tenths of which are singletons, and around 4.8% rests with the top ten. Sample: peripheral blood. These receptors all come from a woman between 35 and 50 years old with acute or convalescent COVID-19.

The V gene is TRBV27, the J gene TRBJ2-3; possible D gene TRBD2, 5 bases. The CDR3 extends over 12 amino acids. Deletions cut 8 bases from V and 6 bases from J, with 12 bases between. Germline V lookup: CDR1 MNHEY, CDR2 SMNVEV (reference sequence). In DNA form, the CDR3 reads TGTGCCAGCGGCACTAGGCGTGATACGCAGTATTTT. It is translated as CASGTRRDTQYF.

Concerning this clone itself: Distinct nucleotide sequences in the sample also encode this CDR3. The CDR3 spells CASSGEVNTEAFF. As DNA, the CDR3 is TGTGCCAGCAGTGGGGAGGTTAACACTGAAGCTTTCTTT. This rearrangement joins TRBV2 to TRBJ1-1; D not certain. Trimming stripped 4 bases from V and 2 bases from J, with 8 bases between. The CDR3 is made up of 13 amino acids. The germline V gene encodes CDR1 SNHLY and CDR2 FYNNEI.

The chain has TRBV7-8 and TRBJ1-1; the match to TRBD1 covers 8 bases. The CDR3 runs to 16 residues. J lost 1 base, V lost 5 bases, and 9 bases had no gene match. Germline-derived CDR1 and CDR2 are SGHVS and FQNEAQ. The CDR3 sequence: CASSAYPGTGNTEAFF. CDR3 nucleotides: TGTGCCAGCAGCGCCTACCCCGGGACAGGGAACACTGAAGCTTTCTTT.

CDR3 DNA: TGTGCCAGTAGTGGGGACAGGGGGAGCTCCTACAATGAGCAGTTCTTC. It specifies CASSGDRGSSYNEQFF. The chain links TRBV19 to TRBJ2-1; 11 nucleotides match TRBD1. The J segment lost 0 bases and the V segment lost 5 bases, leaving 3 bases of the junction unmatched. Germline V CDR1 and CDR2: LNHDA, SQIVND (reference sequence). The CDR3 contains 16 residues.

The V and J genes are TRBV18 and TRBJ1-3; D ambiguous. CDR3 length: 16 residues. Germline V gives CDR1 KGHSH, CDR2 LQKENI. Trimming left V 5 bases short and J 1 base short, with 15 bases between. In nucleotides, the CDR3 is TGTGCCAGCTCAAAAGATCAATTAGAATCTGGAAACACCATATATTTT. This translates into CASSKDQLESGNTIYF.

The chain is built from TRBV7-9 and TRBJ1-1, with 7 bases aligning to TRBD1. Germline trimming cut 2 bases from V and 4 bases from J; bases unmatched to any gene: 1. Per germline, CDR1 SEHNR and CDR2 FQNEAQ (reference sequence). This CDR3 is built from 13 residues. The CDR3 DNA reads as TGTGCCAGCAGCTTACAGGGGGGCACTGAAGCTTTCTTT. As protein: CASSLQGGTEAFF.

V usage is TRBV6-6 and J usage is TRBJ2-2, with 12 bases fitting TRBD2. The CDR3 covers 15 residues. J was trimmed by 6 bases and V by 7 bases; bases with no gene match: 6. The germline V gene encodes CDR1 MNHNY and CDR2 SVGAGI (reference sequence). This CDR3 is CASKRLAGAPGELFF. In nucleotides, the CDR3 is TGTGCCAGCAAACGACTAGCGGGGGCCCCCGGGGAGCTGTTTTTT.